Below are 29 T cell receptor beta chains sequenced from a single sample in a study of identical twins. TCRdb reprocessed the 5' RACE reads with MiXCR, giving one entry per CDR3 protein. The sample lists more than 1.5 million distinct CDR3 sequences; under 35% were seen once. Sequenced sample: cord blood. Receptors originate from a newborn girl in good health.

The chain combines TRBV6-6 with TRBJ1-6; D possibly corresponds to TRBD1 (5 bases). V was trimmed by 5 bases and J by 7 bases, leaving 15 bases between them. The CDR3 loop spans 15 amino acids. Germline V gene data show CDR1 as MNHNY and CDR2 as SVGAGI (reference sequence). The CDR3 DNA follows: TGTGCCAGCAGTACGTCTGACGGGGACAATTCACCCCTCCACTTT. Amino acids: CASSTSDGDNSPLHF.

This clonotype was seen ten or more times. The CDR3 protein is CSVGTGPFGYTF. The CDR3 bases are TGCAGCGTTGGGACAGGGCCTTTCGGCTACACCTTC. The genes are TRBV29-1 and TRBJ1-2; 8 positions agree with TRBD1. J gave up 8 bases and V 4 bases, and 6 bases lay outside the gene matches. The CDR3 runs 12 residues. Per germline, CDR1 SQVTM and CDR2 ANQGSEA.

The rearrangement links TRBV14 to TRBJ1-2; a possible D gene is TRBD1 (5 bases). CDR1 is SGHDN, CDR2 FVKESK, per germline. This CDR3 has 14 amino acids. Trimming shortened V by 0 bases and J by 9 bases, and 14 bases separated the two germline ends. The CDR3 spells CASSQEQNRGSYTF. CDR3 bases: TGTGCCAGCAGCCAAGAACAGAATCGGGGGAGCTACACCTTC. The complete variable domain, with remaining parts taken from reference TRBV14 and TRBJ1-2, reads EAGVTQFPSHSVIEKGQTVTLRCDPISGHDNLYWYRRVMGKEIKFLLHFVKESKQDESGMPNNRFLAERTGGTYSTLKVQPAELEDSGVYFCASSQEQNRGSYTFGSGTRLTVV.

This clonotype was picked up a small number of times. In DNA form, the CDR3 reads TGCAGTGCTAGCGGATGGACTAGCGGGATGAGGGAGACCCAGTACTTC. This encodes CSASGWTSGMRETQYF. The genes are TRBV20-1 and TRBJ2-5, with 12 positions matching TRBD2. V lost 3 bases to trimming and J lost 5 bases; unmatched junction nucleotides: 10. CDR3 length: 16 residues. Germline CDR1 is DFQATT and CDR2 is SNEGSKA (reference sequence).

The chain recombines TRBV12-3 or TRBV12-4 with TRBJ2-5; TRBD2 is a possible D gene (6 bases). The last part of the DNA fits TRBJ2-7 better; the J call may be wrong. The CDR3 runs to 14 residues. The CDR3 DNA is TGTGCCAGCAGTTTCAGCGGGTCCCACTACGAGCAGTACTTC. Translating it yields CASSFSGSHYEQYF.

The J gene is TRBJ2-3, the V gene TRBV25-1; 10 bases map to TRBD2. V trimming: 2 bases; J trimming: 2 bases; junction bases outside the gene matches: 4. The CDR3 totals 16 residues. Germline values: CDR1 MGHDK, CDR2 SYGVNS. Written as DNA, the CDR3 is TGTGCCAGCAGTGAACGCAGCGGGAGGGCCACAGATACGCAGTATTTT. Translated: CASSERSGRATDTQYF.

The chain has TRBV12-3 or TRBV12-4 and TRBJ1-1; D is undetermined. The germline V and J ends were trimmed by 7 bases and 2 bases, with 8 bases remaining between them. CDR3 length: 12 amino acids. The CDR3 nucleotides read TGTGCCAGCACCTGGTCCAACACTGAAGCTTTCTTT. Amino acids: CASTWSNTEAFF.

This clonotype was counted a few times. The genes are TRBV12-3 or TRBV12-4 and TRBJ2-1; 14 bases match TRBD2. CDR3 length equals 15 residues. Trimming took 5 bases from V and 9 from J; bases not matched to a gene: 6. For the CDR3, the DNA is TGTGCCAGCAGTGCGACTAGCGGGAGGGAGGGTGAGCAGTTCTTC. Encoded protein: CASSATSGREGEQFF.

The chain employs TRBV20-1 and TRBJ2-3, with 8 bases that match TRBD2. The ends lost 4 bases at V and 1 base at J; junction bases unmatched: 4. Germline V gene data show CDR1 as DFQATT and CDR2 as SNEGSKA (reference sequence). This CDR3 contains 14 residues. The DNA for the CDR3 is TGCAGTGCTAAGAAACTAGCGGGCACAGATACGCAGTATTTT. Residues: CSAKKLAGTDTQYF.

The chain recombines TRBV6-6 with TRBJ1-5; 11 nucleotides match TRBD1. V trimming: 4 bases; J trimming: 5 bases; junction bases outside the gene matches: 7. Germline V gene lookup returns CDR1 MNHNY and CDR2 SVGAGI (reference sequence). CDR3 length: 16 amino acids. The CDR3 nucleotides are TGTGCCAGCAGTTTTCTGGGACAGGGGGTTCATCAGCCCCAGCATTTT. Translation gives CASSFLGQGVHQPQHF.

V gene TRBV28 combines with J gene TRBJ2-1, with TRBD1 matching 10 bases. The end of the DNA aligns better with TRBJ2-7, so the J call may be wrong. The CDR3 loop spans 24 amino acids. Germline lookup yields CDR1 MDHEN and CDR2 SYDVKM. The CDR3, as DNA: TGTGCCAGCAGAGGAAGAGACAGGGGGCAGTCATTGTGGGGACTGGATAGCTCCTACAATGGGCAGTACTTC. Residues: CASRGRDRGQSLWGLDSSYNGQYF.

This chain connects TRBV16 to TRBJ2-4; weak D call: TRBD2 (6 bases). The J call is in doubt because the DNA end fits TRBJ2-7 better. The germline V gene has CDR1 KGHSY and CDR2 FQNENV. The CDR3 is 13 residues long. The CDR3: CASSQEGRDEQYF. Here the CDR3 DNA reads TGTGCCAGCAGCCAGGAGGGTAGGGACGAGCAGTACTTC.

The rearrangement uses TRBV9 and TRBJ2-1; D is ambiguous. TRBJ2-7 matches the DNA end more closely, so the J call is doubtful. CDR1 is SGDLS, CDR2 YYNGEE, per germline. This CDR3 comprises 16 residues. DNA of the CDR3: TGTGCCAGCAGCGTAGCTGGGTTAAGCTCCTACAATGAGCAGTACTTC. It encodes CASSVAGLSSYNEQYF.

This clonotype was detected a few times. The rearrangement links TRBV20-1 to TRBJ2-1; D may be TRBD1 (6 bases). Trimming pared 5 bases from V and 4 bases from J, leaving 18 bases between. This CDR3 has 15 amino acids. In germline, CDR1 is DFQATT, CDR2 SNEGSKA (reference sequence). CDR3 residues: CSAEGAGVVYNEQFF. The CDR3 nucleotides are TGCAGTGCTGAGGGTGCAGGGGTGGTGTACAATGAGCAGTTCTTC.

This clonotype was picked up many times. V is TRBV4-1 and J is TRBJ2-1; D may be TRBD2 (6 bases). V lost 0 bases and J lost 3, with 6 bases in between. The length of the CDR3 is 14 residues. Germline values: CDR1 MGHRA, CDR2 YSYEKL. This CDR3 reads CASSQEGLYNEQFF. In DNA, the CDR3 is TGCGCCAGCAGCCAAGAGGGACTCTACAATGAGCAGTTCTTC.

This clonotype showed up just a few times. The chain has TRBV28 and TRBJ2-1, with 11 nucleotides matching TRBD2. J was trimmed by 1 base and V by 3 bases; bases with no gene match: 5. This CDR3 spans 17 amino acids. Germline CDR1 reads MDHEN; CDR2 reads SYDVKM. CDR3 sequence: CASSFLLAGVSYNEQFF. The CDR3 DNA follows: TGTGCCAGCAGTTTTTTACTAGCGGGAGTTTCCTACAATGAGCAGTTCTTC. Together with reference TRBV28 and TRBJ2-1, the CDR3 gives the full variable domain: DVKVTQSSRYLVKRTGEKVFLECVQDMDHENMFWYRQDPGLGLRLIYFSYDVKMKEKGDIPEGYSVSREKKERFSLILESASTNQTSMYLCASSFLLAGVSYNEQFFGPGTRLTVL.

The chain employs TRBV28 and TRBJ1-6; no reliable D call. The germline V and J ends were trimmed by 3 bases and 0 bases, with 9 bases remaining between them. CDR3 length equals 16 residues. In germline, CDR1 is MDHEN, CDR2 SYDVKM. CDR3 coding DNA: TGTGCCAGCAGTTTCCCGACGGGCTCCTATAATTCACCCCTCCACTTT. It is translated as CASSFPTGSYNSPLHF.

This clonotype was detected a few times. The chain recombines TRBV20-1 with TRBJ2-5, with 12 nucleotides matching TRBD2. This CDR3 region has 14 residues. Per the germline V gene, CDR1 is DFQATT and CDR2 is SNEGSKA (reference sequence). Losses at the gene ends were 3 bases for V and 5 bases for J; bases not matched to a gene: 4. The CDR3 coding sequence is TGCAGTGCTAGTGCTAGCGGGAGGGATGAGACCCAGTACTTC. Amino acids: CSASASGRDETQYF.

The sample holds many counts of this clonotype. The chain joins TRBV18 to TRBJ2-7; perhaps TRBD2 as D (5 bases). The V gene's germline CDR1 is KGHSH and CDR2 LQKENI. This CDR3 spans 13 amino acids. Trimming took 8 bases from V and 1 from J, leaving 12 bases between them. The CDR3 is CASSPGISYEQYF. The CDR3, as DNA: TGTGCCAGCAGCCCCGGGATTTCCTACGAGCAGTACTTC.

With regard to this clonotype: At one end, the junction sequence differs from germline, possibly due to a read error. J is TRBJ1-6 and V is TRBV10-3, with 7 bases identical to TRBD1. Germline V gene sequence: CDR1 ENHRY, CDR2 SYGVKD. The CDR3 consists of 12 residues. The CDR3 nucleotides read TGTGCCATCAGTGGGACAGGTCCACCCCACCACTTT. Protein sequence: CAISGTGPPHHF.

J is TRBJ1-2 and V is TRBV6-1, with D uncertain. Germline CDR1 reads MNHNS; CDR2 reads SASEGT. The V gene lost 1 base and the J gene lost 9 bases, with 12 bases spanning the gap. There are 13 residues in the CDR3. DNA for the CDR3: TGTGCCAGCAGTGAAGATCCCCATTCGCGCTACACCTTC. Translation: CASSEDPHSRYTF.

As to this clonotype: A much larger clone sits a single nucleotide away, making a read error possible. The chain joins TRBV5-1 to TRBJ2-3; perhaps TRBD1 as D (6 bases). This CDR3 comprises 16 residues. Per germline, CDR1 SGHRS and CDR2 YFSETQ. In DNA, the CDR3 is TGCGTCAGCAGCTTGGTAGGGGGAGTCAGCACAGATACGCAGTATTTT. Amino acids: CVSSLVGGVSTDTQYF.

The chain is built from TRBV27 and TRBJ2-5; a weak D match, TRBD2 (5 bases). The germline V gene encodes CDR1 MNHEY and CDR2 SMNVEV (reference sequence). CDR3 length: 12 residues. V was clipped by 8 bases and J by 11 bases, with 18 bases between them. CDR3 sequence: CASRQSAGEQYF. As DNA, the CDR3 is TGTGCCAGCCGGCAATCTGCCGGGGAGCAGTACTTC.

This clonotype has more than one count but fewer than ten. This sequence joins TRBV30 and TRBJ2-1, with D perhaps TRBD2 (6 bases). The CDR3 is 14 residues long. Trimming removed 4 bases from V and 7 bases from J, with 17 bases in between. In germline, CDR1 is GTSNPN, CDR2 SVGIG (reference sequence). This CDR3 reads CAWNKGGGRNEQFF. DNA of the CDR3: TGTGCCTGGAACAAAGGAGGAGGGCGTAATGAGCAGTTCTTC.

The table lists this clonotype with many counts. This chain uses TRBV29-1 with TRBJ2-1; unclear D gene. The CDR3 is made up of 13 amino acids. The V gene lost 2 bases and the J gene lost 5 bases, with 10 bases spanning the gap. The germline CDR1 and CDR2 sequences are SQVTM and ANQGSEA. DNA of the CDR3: TGCAGCGTTGAACGACACAGAGACAATGAGCAGTTCTTC. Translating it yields CSVERHRDNEQFF.

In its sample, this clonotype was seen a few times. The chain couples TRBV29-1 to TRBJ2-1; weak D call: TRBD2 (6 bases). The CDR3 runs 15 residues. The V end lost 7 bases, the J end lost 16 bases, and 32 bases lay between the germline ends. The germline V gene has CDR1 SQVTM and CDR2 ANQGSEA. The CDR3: CSAIPTNAVSGLRFF. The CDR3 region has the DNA TGCAGCGCAATTCCCACCAATGCGGTTAGCGGTTTGCGCTTCTTC.

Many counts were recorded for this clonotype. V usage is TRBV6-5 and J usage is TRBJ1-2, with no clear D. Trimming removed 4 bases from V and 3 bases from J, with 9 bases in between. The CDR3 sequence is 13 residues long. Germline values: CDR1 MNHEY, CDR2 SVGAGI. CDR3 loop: CASSFFGYYGYTF. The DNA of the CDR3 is TGTGCCAGCAGTTTTTTCGGCTACTATGGCTACACCTTC.

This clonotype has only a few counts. In nucleotides, the CDR3 is TGTGCCAGCACCCCCCGGGGGGCCACTGAAGCTTTCTTT. It translates to CASTPRGATEAFF. The chain joins TRBV27 to TRBJ1-1, with D possibly being TRBD1 (6 bases). V lost 7 bases, J lost 4 bases, and 13 bases lay in between. The CDR3 has 13 residues. CDR1 and CDR2 from the germline V gene are MNHEY and SMNVEV (reference sequence).

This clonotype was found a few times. The CDR3 DNA reads as TGTGCCAGCAGTTTTAAGGGCGGTCCCTACGAGCAGTACTTC. Protein: CASSFKGGPYEQYF. The chain uses TRBV27 and TRBJ2-4, with no clear D. The J call may not be correct, given that the DNA end is closer to TRBJ2-7. The CDR3 has 14 residues. The germline V gene has CDR1 MNHEY and CDR2 SMNVEV (reference sequence).